The T cell receptor (beta chain) described here comes from a study of blood T cell repertoires in COVID-19. In germline, CDR1 is MNHEY, CDR2 SVGAGI. CDR3 length: 12 amino acids. The V gene lost 9 bases and the J gene lost 0 bases, with 5 bases spanning the gap. Sequencing was performed with immunoSEQ multiplex PCR; in TCRdb, only in-frame clones are kept and a portion is missing. The data show approximately 290,000 clones, 80% to 90% seen once. This receptor was identified in a man in his thirties or forties with acute or convalescent COVID-19. Sequenced input: peripheral blood. The rearrangement joins TRBV6-5 to TRBJ2-2; D remains ambiguous. CDR3 sequence: CASHTNTGELFF. In DNA, the CDR3 is TGTGCCAGTCACACGAACACCGGGGAGCTGTTTTTT.